This T cell receptor beta chain appears in the sequencing data of a study of OX40 agonist ivuxolimab in advanced cancers. The CDR3 contains 13 residues. V lost 7 bases and J lost 4, with 11 bases in between. Looked up from germline, CDR1 is LNHDA and CDR2 is SQIVND (reference sequence). Study-wide points: A proportion of nonresponders additionally exhibited low normalized T-cell clonal expansion.

Details on this clone: Its antigen is undetermined.

Generated by immunoSEQ multiplex PCR, the TCRdb table keeps only in-frame clones and is missing some. The table lists more than 45,000 clones, about four fifths of them singletons. The material was CD4+ or CD8+ T cells sorted from blood, obtained in a trial of the OX40 agonist ivuxolimab. This clonotype originated in an adult with an advanced solid tumor such as melanoma, head and neck, liver or kidney cancer. The chain has TRBV19 and TRBJ1-5; possibly TRBD1 for D (5 bases). The CDR3 bases are TGTGCCAGTACGAACCAGGGAAATCAGCCCCAGCATTTT. Translation gives CASTNQGNQPQHF.